This section outlines one T cell receptor beta chain sequence together with its context. No antigen is known for it. The CDR3 runs 15 residues. Trimming left V 7 bases short and J 0 bases short, with 12 bases between. MiXCR, run by TCRdb on the 5' RACE reads, gives a single entry per CDR3 protein. The sample consists of 500,000 to 600,000 distinct CDR3 sequences, 20% to 25% of them appearing once. The sample belongs to a study of identical twins. Points from the study as a whole: Invariant T cells like MAIT and iNKT could partly confound the zero-insertion analyses.

The same data also contributed to another study, on T cells expressing NK-cell markers.

The source material was CD4+ T cells sorted from blood. This TCR derives from a woman aged 18-29 years in good health. The chain couples TRBV12-3 or TRBV12-4 to TRBJ2-2; the D gene is possibly TRBD2 (5 bases). CDR3 nucleotide sequence: TGTGCCAGCACCGCCCGGACTTCGAACACCGGGGAGCTGTTTTTT. This translates into CASTARTSNTGELFF.